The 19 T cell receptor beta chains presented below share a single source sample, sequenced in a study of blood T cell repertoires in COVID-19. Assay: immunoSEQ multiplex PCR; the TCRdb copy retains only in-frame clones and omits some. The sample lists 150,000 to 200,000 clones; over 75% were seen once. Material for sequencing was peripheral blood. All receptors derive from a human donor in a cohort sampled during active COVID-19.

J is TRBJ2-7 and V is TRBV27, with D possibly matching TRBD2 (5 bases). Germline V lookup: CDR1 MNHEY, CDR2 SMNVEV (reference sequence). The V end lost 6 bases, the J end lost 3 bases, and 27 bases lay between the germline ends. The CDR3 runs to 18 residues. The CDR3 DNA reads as TGTGCCAGCAGATCGCCCGGCAGAGAATTAGGGAGCTTCTACGAGCAGTACTTC. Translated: CASRSPGRELGSFYEQYF.

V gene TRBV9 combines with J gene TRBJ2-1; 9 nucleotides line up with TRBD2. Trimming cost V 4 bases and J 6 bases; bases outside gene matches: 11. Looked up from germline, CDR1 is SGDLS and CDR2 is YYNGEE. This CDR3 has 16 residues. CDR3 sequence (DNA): TGTGCCAGCAGCCCAAATCACCAGCGGGGGGTCAATGAGCAGTTCTTC. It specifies CASSPNHQRGVNEQFF.

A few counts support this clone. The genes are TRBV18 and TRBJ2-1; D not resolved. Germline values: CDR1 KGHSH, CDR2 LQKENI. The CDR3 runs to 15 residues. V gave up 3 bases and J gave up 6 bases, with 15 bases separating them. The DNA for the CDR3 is TGTGCCAGCTCACCGCGGAGCCAGAGGCTCAATGAGCAGTTCTTC. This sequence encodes CASSPRSQRLNEQFF.

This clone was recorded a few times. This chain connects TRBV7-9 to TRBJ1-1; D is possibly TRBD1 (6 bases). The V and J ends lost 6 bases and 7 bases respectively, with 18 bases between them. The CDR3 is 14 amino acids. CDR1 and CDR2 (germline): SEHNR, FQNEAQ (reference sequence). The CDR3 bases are TGTGCCAGCAGGGCCCCAGGGGCCGGGAATGAAGCTTTCTTT. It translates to CASRAPGAGNEAFF.

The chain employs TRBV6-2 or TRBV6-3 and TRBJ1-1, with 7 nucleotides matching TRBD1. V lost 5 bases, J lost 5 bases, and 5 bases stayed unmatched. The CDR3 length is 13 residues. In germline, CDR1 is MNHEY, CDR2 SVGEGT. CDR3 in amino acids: CASSQPTGTEAFF. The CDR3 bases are TGTGCCAGCAGTCAACCGACAGGGACTGAAGCTTTCTTT.

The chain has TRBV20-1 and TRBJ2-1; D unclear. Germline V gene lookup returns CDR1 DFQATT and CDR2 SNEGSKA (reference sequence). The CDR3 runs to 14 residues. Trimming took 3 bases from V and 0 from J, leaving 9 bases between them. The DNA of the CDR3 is TGCAGTGCTAGTATACCTAGCTCCTACAATGAGCAGTTCTTC. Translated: CSASIPSSYNEQFF.

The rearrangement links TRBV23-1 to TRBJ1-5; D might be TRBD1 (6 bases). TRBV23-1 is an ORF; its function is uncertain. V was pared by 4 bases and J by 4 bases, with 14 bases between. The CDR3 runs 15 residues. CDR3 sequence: CASSPPDTGNQPQHF. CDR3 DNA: TGCGCCAGCAGTCCCCCGGATACAGGGAATCAGCCCCAGCATTTT.

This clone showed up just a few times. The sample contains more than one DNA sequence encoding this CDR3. DNA of the CDR3: TGTGCCAGTAGTAAGCGGGACACTGAAGCTTTCTTT. It yields the protein CASSKRDTEAFF. The chain uses TRBV19 and TRBJ1-1, with unresolved D. The V gene's germline CDR1 is LNHDA and CDR2 SQIVND (reference sequence). Trimming shortened V by 4 bases and J by 3 bases, and 6 bases separated the two germline ends. This CDR3 has 12 residues.

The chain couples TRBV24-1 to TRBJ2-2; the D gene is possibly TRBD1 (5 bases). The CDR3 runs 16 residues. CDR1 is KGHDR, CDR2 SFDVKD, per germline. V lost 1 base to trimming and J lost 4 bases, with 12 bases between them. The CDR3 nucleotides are TGTGCCACCAGTGATTTCGACAGACAGTCCACCGGGGAGCTGTTTTTT. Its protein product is CATSDFDRQSTGELFF.

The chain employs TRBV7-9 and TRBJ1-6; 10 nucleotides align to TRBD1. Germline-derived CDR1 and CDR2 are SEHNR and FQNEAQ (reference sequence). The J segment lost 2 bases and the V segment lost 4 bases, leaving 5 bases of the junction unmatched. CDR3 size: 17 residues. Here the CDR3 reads CASSSWTGGTYNSPLHF. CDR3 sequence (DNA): TGTGCCAGCAGCTCCTGGACAGGGGGGACCTATAATTCACCCCTCCACTTT.

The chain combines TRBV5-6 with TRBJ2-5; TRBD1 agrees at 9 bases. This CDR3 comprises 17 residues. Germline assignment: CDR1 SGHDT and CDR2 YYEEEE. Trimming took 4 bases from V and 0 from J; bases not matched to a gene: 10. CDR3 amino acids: CASSPIPGQGDQETQYF. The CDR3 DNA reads TGTGCCAGCAGCCCGATTCCGGGACAGGGAGACCAAGAGACCCAGTACTTC. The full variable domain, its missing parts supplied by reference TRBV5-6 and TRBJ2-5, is DAGVTQSPTHLIKTRGQQVTLRCSPKSGHDTVSWYQQALGQGPQFIFQYYEEEERQRGNFPDRFSGHQFPNYSSELNVNALLLGDSALYLCASSPIPGQGDQETQYFGPGTRLLVL.

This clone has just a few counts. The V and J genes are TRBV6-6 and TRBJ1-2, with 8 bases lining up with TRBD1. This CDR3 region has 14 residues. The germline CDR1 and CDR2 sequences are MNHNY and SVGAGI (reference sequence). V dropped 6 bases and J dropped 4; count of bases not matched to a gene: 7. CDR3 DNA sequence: TGTGCCAGCAGGGGACAGGCCGTCGGCTATGGCTACACCTTC. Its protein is CASRGQAVGYGYTF.

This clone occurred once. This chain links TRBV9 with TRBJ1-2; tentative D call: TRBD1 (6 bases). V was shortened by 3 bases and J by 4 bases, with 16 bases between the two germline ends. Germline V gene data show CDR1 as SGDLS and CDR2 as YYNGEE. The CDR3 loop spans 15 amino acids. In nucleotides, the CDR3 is TGTGCCAGCAGCGAAACAGGGTTAAGGGGCTATGGCTACACCTTC. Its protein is CASSETGLRGYGYTF.

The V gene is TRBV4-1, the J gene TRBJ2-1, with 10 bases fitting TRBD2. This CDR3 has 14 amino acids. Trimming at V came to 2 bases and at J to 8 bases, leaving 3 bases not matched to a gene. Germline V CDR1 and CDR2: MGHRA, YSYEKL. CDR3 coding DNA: TGCGCCAGCAGCCAACTAGCGGGAGTTGATGAGCAGTTCTTC. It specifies CASSQLAGVDEQFF.

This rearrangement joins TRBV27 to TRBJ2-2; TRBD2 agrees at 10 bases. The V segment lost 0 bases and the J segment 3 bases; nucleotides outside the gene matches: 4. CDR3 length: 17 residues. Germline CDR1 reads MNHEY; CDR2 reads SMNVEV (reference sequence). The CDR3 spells CASSLSASGSHTGELFF. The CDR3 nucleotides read TGTGCCAGCAGTTTATCGGCTAGCGGGAGTCACACCGGGGAGCTGTTTTTT.

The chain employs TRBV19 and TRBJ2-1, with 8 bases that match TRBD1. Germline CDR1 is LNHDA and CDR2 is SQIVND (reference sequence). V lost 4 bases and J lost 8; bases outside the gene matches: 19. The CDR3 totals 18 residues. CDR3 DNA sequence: TGTGCCAGTAGTACCCAACGTCGTGGACAGGGAGCGGGCGATGAGCAGTTCTTC. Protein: CASSTQRRGQGAGDEQFF.

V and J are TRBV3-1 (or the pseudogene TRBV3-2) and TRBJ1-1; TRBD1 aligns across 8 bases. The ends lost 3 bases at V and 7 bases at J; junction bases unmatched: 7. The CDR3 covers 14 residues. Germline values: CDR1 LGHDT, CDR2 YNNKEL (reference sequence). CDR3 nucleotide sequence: TGTGCCAGCAGCCACGGACAGGGTGAACTTGAAGCTTTCTTT. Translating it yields CASSHGQGELEAFF.

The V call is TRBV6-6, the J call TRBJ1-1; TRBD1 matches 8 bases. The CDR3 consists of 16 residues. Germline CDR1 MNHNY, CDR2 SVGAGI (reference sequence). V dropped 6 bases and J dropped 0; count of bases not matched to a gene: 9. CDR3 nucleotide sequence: TGTGCCAGCAGCCACCAACGGACAGGGTTGAACACTGAAGCTTTCTTT. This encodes CASSHQRTGLNTEAFF.

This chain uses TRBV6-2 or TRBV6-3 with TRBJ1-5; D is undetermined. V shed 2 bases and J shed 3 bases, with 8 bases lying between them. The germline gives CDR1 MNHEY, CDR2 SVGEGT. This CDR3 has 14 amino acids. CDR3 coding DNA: TGTGCCAGCAGTTACGTACAGTCCAATCAGCCCCAGCATTTT. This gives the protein CASSYVQSNQPQHF.